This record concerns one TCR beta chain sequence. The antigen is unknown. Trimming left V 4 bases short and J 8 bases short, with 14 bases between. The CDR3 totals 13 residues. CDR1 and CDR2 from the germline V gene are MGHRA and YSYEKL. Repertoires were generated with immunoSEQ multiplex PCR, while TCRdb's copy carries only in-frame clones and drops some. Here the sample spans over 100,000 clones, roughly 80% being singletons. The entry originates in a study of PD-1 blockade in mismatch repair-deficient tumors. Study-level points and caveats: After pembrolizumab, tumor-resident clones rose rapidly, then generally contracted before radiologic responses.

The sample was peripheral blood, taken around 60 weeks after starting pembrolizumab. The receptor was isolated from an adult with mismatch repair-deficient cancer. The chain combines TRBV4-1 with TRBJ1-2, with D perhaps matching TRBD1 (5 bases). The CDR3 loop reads CASSPAGAWGYTF. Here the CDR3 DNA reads TGCGCCAGCAGCCCCGCCGGGGCTTGGGGCTACACCTTC.